This T cell receptor (beta chain) originates from a study of T cells in Graves' hyperthyroidism and ophthalmopathy (dated by TCRdb to about 2019). For context, the study as a whole: Peripheral blood was collected at initial diagnosis, before any treatment. A discovery cohort of roughly 100 patients, approximately 44 with Graves' ophthalmopathy and 55 to 60 with stable Graves' hyperthyroidism, was used to find distinguishing TCR V-J signatures. Prospective prediction of ophthalmopathy was tested in an independent validation cohort of 18 to 20 hyperthyroidism patients and 15 to 17 patients who later progressed to ophthalmopathy. The roughly 100 discovery patients were randomly divided into training and test sets at a 7:3 ratio. In addition, the study compared T-cell repertoires in thyroid tissue and in blood from over 5 Graves' hyperthyroidism patients. Following sampling, methimazole starting at 30 mg daily was given to hyperthyroidism patients, and high-dose intravenous methylprednisolone was given to ophthalmopathy patients. The paper describes TCR Vbeta CDR3 sequencing of fewer than 150 peripheral blood samples, made up of 40 to 45 ophthalmopathy patients, 70 to 75 hyperthyroidism patients and 17 progressor patients.

The sample holds many counts of this clonotype. The specificity of this receptor is unknown. Per-base qualities were not stored, and no clone one base away is much larger. A patient counted as having stable Graves' hyperthyroidism if no progression to ophthalmopathy occurred over 18 months of follow-up. Hyperthyroidism patients were newly diagnosed, had a disease duration of under 2 months, and were aged 18 to 65 years. The study excluded patients with uncontrolled infections, other autoimmune diseases, pregnancy or lactation. Diagnoses were established on the basis of clinical symptoms, serum thyroxine and TRAb, thyroid ultrasound, and orbital computed tomography. PBMCs were separated from around 9.1 ml of fresh peripheral blood using Ficoll-Paque density gradient centrifugation. Trizol reagent was used to extract total RNA, and RNA quality was then checked on an Agilent 2100 Bioanalyzer. The TCR beta CDR3 regions were amplified from RNA transcripts. The first round of RT-PCR for the TCR CDR3 was performed with the HTBI primer set and the Qiagen OneStep RT-PCR kit. Libraries were constructed in a second round of multiplex PCR, after which size selection and purification were performed. The libraries were sequenced on an Illumina HiSeq2000 using paired-end 100 bp reads. The study's processing was this. SOAPnuke was used to process the raw data, removing reads that contained adapters or uncalled bases, had a mean Phred below 15, or lacked an exact match to the constant primer or identifier. COPE v1.2.5 was used to merge high-quality paired reads, and clonotypes were defined as unique nucleotide sequences. MiTCR v1.1 was used to align clonotypes to the IMGT TRBV, TRBD and TRBJ reference segments. Analysis was restricted to V-J combinations with a frequency above 0.0001, which covered 99.2% of repertoires. A TCS score was defined as the ratio of F50 (clonal expansion) to E x V (chaos), with BLOSUM62-based TCRdist applied between CDR3 peptides within each V-J. Welch's t-statistics and random forest reduced 514 V-J features to 13, which were used in a naive Bayes classifier (R e1071). Thyroid-blood repertoire similarity was quantified with the Morisita-Horn index. TCRdb passed the public sequencing reads through fastp at Q25 and MiXCR, retaining productive beta sequences. Duplicate CDR3 protein sequences are folded into a single record with the most common DNA and genes. What appears here as the V and J calls and clone size reflects TCRdb's work, not the paper's. In this sample the table shows over 90,000 distinct CDR3 sequences, 47% of which occur a single time. In total, the top ten clones hold 20% to 30% of the sample.

V loses 0 bases of germline sequence and J loses 0 bases, and the interval between the two ends is 14 bases. The CDR3 starts with the cysteine, ends with the phenylalanine, and has 17 residues. Just the 51-base CDR3 DNA is kept, in frame starting at base 1. From the germline V gene, CDR1 is SGHVS and CDR2 is FNYEAQ. Findings and caveats that apply to the study as a whole: A 13 V-J signature model separated ophthalmopathy from stable hyperthyroidism, with nearly 90% sensitivity and 81.08% specificity in cross-validation and 80%/75% in testing. Most expanded thyroid clonotypes (frequency above 0.001) were also detected in blood, suggesting blood repertoires may reflect thyroid immune responses. No statistical method was used to set the sample size in advance, and investigators knew the group allocation. In validation, progression to ophthalmopathy was predicted by the model with nearly 71% sensitivity and approximately 78% specificity, a median of approximately 6.5 months before onset.

The sequence was collected from a man in his forties with Graves' hyperthyroidism. The V gene is TRBV7-6 and the J gene is TRBJ2-5; the D match is possibly TRBD1 or TRBD2, with 5 bases aligned in each. The material sequenced was blood. In nucleotide form, the sequence is TGTGCCAGCAGCTTAGCGGGGACGGTTTGGTACCAAGAGACCCAGTACTTC. Its amino acids are CASSLAGTVWYQETQYF.